A selection of T cell receptor beta chains follows, all from one sample in a study of cytomegalovirus exposure and HLA in healthy donors. This table comes from immunoSEQ multiplex PCR, and its TCRdb copy is limited to in-frame clones, with some not included. The sample lists about 120,000 clones; approximately 80% were seen once. Sequencing was performed on PBMCs. The receptors come from a male donor in good health and CMV-seronegative. CDR3s include the opening cysteine and the closing phenylalanine or tryptophan. A D gene is named only where the DNA matches it firmly. Size tells how often a clone was seen (once, few, many) or the class of an expanded clone, and some rows leave it out.

v_gene,abundance,d_gene,CDR3aa
TRBV19,-,TRBD1,CASSRTGRTPEAFF
TRBV12-5,-,-,CASGFLLRNQPQHF
TRBV25-1,-,-,CASNPPGTQETQYF
TRBV11-2,few,TRBD1,CASSTRTGGNTGELFF
TRBV6-5,-,-,CASSYRGRNTEAFF
TRBV6-6,-,-,CASSYVDRTNSPLHF
TRBV2,-,TRBD1,CASSELGQGTGYTF
TRBV7-2,few,TRBD1,CASSGRGRELFF
TRBV9,-,TRBD2,CASSVGLAGYEQYF
TRBV2,-,-,CASSTSILRELFF
TRBV25-1,-,-,CASSRDILGGYTF
TRBV7-3,-,-,CASSPSSGANVLTF
TRBV5-4,-,TRBD2,CASSLRGGVGYEQYF
TRBV19,-,TRBD1,CASSTGVGREQFF
TRBV6-1,-,-,CASSAIAGTGANVLTF
TRBV11-3,-,-,CASSPGTGELFF
TRBV6-6,-,-,CASSAGAGLPETQYF
TRBV10-1,-,-,CASSESGIHQPQHF
TRBV7-9,-,TRBD1,CASFQRDSKDDEQFF
TRBV7-9,-,-,CSSSLVLYEQYF
TRBV4-2,-,-,CASSQGHRDGGELFF
TRBV10-1,-,-,CASSESPRYEQYF
TRBV9,-,TRBD2,CASSVATDKGGWEQFF
TRBV19,-,TRBD1,CASSDRGTNQPQHF
TRBV7-6,-,-,CAGKGQQTGELFF
TRBV4-2,-,TRBD1,CASSPLSAGGNTGELFF
TRBV7-2,-,-,CASSLLGANGLTF
TRBV6-5,-,-,CASSLRSSYEQYF
TRBV6-1,-,TRBD1,CASSLQGIGNTIYF
TRBV10-3,-,-,CAISDWYAFSTGELFF
TRBV11-1,-,TRBD1,CASSSLDRGHQETQYF
TRBV7-9,-,-,CSSSFSTRNIQYF
TRBV5-1,-,TRBD1,CASSAGQGAVTEAFF
TRBV6-6,-,-,CASSTGGVDNEQFF
TRBV4-1,few,TRBD2,CASSQDERRGGQTPYTGELFF
TRBV2,-,TRBD1,CASSVEPGQGAGLNSNQPQHF